A selection of T cell receptor beta chains follows, all from one sample in a study of shared clonotypes between healthy human individuals. Libraries were prepared by immunoSEQ multiplex PCR; TCRdb keeps only in-frame clonotypes and omits some of them. The sample carries more than 2 million clones, about 95% recorded once. Sequenced material: naive CD8+ T cells sorted from blood. The receptors shown here come from a man younger than 35 in good health. Both conserved end residues are part of each CDR3. D genes are given only for firm matches. Only some rows state a clone size, as once, few, many or a class for expanded clones.

cdr3_length	v_call	j_call	d_call	clone_size	cdr3_nt	cdr3_aa
14	TRBV5-8	TRBJ1-5	.	.	TGTGCCAGCAGCCCCTGGGGGGCTGATCAGCCCCAGCATTTT	CASSPWGADQPQHF
14	TRBV18	TRBJ2-7	.	once	TGTGCCAGCTCACCAGAGGGAATCAGCTACGAGCAGTACTTC	CASSPEGISYEQYF
10	TRBV29-1	TRBJ2-5	.	.	TGCAGCGTTACCCAAGAGACCCAGTACTTC	CSVTQETQYF
17	TRBV1	TRBJ1-4	.	.	TGCACCAGCAGCCAAGATCATCACAGGGGAACTAATGAAAAACTGTTTTTT	CTSSQDHHRGTNEKLFF
13	TRBV6-5	TRBJ1-1	.	.	TGTGCCAGTTCGTGGGGGGAGGGGACTGAAGCTTTCTTT	CASSWGEGTEAFF
15	TRBV7-9	TRBJ2-4	.	.	TGTGCCAGCAGCCCCAGAGACCTAGCCAAAAACATTCAGTACTTC	CASSPRDLAKNIQYF
17	TRBV4-1	TRBJ2-1	TRBD2	.	TGCGCCAGCAGCCAAGTAGTAAGGCGGGAGATAGACAATGAGCAGTTCTTC	CASSQVVRREIDNEQFF
13	TRBV6-1	TRBJ2-7	TRBD2	.	TGTGCCAGCAGTCCCGACCCGGGGGGCGAGCAGTACTTC	CASSPDPGGEQYF
16	TRBV4-1	TRBJ1-6	TRBD1	.	TGCGCCAGCAGCGACCGGACAGGGCTCTATAATTCACCCCTCCACTTT	CASSDRTGLYNSPLHF
18	TRBV13	TRBJ2-7	TRBD1	.	TGTGCCAGCAGCTTAGGAAGGGGGACAGGGGCTAAAACCTACGAGCAGTACTTC	CASSLGRGTGAKTYEQYF
14	TRBV9	TRBJ2-7	.	once	TGTGCCAGCAGCGTAGCTGACAGCTCCTACGAGCAGTACTTC	CASSVADSSYEQYF
15	TRBV13	TRBJ1-1	TRBD1	.	TGTGCCAGCAGCTCGAGACAGGGGATGAACACTGAAGCTTTCTTT	CASSSRQGMNTEAFF
13	TRBV6-6	TRBJ2-7	.	.	TGTGCCAGCACCCTAGGAGGGGGGTCCGAGCAGTACTTC	CASTLGGGSEQYF
14	TRBV27	TRBJ2-7	TRBD1	.	TGTGCCACCGGGACGACAGGGGGTGCGACAGAGCAGTACTTC	CATGTTGGATEQYF
15	TRBV30	TRBJ2-7	.	.	TGTGCCTGGAGTCTCCCTCGGGTGGGGGACTACGAGCAGTACTTC	CAWSLPRVGDYEQYF
14	TRBV4-1	TRBJ1-1	.	.	TGCGCCAGCAGCCAGACGGGCTCTCGGACTGAAGCTTTCTTT	CASSQTGSRTEAFF